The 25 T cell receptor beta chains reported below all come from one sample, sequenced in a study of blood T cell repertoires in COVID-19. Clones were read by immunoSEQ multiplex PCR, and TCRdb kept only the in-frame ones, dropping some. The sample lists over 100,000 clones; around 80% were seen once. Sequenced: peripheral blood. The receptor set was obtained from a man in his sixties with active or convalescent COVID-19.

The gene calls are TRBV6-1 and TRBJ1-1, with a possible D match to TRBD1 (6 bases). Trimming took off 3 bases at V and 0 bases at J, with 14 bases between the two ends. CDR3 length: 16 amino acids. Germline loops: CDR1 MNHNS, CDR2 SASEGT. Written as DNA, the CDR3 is TGTGCCAGCAGTGAGGACAGACAGATCATGAACACTGAAGCTTTCTTT. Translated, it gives CASSEDRQIMNTEAFF.

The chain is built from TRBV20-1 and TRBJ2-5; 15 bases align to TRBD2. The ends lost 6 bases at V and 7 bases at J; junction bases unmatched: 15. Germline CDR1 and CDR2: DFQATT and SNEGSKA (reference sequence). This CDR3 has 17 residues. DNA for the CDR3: TGCAGTGCCAGTGGGACTAGCGGGAGGCTCGAGGGTGGGACCCAGTACTTC. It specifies CSASGTSGRLEGGTQYF.

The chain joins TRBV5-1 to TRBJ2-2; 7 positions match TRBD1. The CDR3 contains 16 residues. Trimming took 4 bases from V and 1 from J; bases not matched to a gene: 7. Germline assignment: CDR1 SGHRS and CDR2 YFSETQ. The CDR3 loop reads CASSHGQAMNTGELFF. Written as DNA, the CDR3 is TGCGCCAGCAGCCACGGACAGGCGATGAACACCGGGGAGCTGTTTTTT.

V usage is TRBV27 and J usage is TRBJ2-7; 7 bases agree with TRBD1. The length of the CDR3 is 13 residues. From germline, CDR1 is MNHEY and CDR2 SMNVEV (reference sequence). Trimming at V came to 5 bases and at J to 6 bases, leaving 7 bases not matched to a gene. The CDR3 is CASSHTGVSEQYF. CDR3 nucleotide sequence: TGTGCCAGCAGTCACACAGGGGTTAGCGAGCAGTACTTC.

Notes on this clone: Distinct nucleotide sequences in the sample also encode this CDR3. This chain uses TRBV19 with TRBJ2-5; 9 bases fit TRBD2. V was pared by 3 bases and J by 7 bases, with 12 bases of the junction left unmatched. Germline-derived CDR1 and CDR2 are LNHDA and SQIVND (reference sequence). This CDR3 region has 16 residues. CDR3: CASSIRAAGGSVTQYF. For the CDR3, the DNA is TGTGCCAGTAGTATTCGGGCAGCGGGAGGTTCGGTGACCCAGTACTTC.

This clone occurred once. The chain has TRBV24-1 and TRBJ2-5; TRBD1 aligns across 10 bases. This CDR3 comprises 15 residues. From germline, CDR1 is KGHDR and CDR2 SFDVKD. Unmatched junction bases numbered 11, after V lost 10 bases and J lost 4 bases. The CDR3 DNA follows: TGTGCCACACAAACCGGGACAGGGGTCTTAGAGACCCAGTACTTC. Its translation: CATQTGTGVLETQYF.

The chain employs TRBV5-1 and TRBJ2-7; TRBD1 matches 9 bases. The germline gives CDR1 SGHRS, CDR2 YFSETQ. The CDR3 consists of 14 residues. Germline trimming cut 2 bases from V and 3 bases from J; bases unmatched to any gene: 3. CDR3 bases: TGCGCCAGCAGCTTAACAGGGGGCTTCTACGAGCAGTACTTC. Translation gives CASSLTGGFYEQYF. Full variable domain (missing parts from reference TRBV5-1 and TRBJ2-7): KAGVTQTPRYLIKTRGQQVTLSCSPISGHRSVSWYQQTPGQGLQFLFEYFSETQRNKGNFPGRFSGRQFSNSRSEMNVSTLELGDSALYLCASSLTGGFYEQYFGPGTRLTVT.

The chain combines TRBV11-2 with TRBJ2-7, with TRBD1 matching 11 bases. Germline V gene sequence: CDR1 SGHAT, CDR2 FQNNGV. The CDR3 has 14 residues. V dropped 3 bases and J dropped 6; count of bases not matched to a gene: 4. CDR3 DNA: TGTGCCAGCAGCTTGCAGGGGACAGGGGGCGAGCAGTACTTC. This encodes CASSLQGTGGEQYF. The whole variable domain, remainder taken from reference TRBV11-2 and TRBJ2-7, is EAGVAQSPRYKIIEKRQSVAFWCNPISGHATLYWYQQILGQGPKLLIQFQNNGVVDDSQLPKDRFSAERLKGVDSTLKIQPAKLEDSAVYLCASSLQGTGGEQYFGPGTRLTVT.

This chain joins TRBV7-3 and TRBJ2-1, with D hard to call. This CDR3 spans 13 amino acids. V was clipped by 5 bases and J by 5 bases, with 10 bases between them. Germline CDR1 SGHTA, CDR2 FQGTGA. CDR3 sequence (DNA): TGTGCCAGCAGCCAGTATTTTGACAATGAGCAGTTCTTC. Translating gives CASSQYFDNEQFF. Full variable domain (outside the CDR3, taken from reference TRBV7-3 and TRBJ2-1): GAGVSQTPSNKVTEKGKYVELRCDPISGHTALYWYRQSLGQGPEFLIYFQGTGAADDSGLPNDRFFAVRPEGSVSTLKIQRTERGDSAVYLCASSQYFDNEQFFGPGTRLTVL.

The CDR3, as DNA: TGTGCCAGCAGCTTAGATCTTGGGGCAGGGAAAGTGAGGGATACGCAGTATTTT. This encodes CASSLDLGAGKVRDTQYF. The V and J genes are TRBV11-2 and TRBJ2-3; D is perhaps TRBD1 (5 bases). This CDR3 comprises 18 residues. Germline V gene sequence: CDR1 SGHAT, CDR2 FQNNGV. The V end lost 0 bases, the J end lost 6 bases, and 22 bases lay between the germline ends. The complete variable domain, with remaining parts taken from reference TRBV11-2 and TRBJ2-3, reads EAGVAQSPRYKIIEKRQSVAFWCNPISGHATLYWYQQILGQGPKLLIQFQNNGVVDDSQLPKDRFSAERLKGVDSTLKIQPAKLEDSAVYLCASSLDLGAGKVRDTQYFGPGTRLTVL.

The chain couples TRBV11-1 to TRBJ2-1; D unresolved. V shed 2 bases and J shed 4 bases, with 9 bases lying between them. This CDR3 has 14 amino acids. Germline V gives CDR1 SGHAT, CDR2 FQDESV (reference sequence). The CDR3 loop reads CASSLLDPYNEQFF. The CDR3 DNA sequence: TGTGCCAGCAGCTTATTAGATCCGTACAATGAGCAGTTCTTC.

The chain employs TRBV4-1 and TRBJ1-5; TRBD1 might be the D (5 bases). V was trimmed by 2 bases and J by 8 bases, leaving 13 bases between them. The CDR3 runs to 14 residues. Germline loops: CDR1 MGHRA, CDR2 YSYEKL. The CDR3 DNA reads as TGCGCCAGCAGCCAAAGGACATTGGGCGAGCCCCAGCATTTT. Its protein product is CASSQRTLGEPQHF.

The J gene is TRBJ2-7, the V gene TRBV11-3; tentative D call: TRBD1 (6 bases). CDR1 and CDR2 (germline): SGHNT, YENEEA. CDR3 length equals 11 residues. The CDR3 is CASSFVRSGDV. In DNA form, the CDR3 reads TGTGCCAGCAGCTTCGTAAGGTCAGGGGACGTC.

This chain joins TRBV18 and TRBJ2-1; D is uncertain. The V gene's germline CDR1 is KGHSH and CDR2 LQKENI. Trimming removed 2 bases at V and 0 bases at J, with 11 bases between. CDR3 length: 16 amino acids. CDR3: CASSPYTRSSYNEQFF. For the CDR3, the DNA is TGTGCCAGCTCACCATACACAAGGAGCTCCTACAATGAGCAGTTCTTC.

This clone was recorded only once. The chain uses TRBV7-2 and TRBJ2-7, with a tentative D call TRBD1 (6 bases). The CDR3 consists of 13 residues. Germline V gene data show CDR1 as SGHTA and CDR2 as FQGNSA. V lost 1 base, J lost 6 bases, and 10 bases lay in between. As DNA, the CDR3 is TGTGCCAGCAGCTTAGACAGGGAGTTCGAGCAGTACTTC. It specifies CASSLDREFEQYF.

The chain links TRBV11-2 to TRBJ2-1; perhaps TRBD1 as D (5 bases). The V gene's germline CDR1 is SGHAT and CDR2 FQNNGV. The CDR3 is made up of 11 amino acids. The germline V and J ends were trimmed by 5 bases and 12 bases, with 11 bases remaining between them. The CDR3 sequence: CASSEVQGQFF. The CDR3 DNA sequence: TGTGCCAGCAGCGAGGTCCAGGGGCAGTTCTTC.

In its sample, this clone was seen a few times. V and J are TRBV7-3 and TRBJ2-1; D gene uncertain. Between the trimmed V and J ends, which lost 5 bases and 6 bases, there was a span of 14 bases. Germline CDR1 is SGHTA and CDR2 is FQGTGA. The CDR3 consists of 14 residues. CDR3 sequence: CASSPAAMSNEQFF. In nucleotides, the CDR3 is TGTGCCAGCAGCCCGGCGGCGATGTCCAATGAGCAGTTCTTC.

The CDR3: CASSAGQVYEQYF. The CDR3 coding sequence is TGTGCCAGCAGCGCCGGACAGGTCTACGAGCAGTACTTC. V usage is TRBV7-2 and J usage is TRBJ2-7; 7 bases are shared with TRBD1. CDR3 length: 13 residues. Trimming cost V 5 bases and J 3 bases; bases outside gene matches: 4. The germline CDR1 and CDR2 sequences are SGHTA and FQGNSA.

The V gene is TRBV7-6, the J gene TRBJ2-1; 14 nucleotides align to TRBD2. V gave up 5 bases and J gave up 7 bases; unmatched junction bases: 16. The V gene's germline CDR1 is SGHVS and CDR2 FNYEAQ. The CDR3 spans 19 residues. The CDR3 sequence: CASSPGTGGLAGAENEQFF. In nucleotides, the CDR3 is TGTGCCAGCAGCCCCGGGACAGGGGGACTAGCGGGAGCAGAAAATGAGCAGTTCTTC.

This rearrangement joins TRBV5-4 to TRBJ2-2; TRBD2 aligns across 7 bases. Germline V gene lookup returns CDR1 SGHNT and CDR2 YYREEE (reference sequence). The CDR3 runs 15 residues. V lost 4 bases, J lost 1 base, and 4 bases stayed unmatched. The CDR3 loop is CASSSSGLNTGELFF. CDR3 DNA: TGTGCCAGCAGCAGTAGCGGGCTGAACACCGGGGAGCTGTTTTTT. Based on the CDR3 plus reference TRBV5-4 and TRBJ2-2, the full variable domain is ETGVTQSPTHLIKTRGQQVTLRCSSQSGHNTVSWYQQALGQGPQFIFQYYREEENGRGNFPPRFSGLQFPNYSSELNVNALELDDSALYLCASSSSGLNTGELFFGEGSRLTVL.

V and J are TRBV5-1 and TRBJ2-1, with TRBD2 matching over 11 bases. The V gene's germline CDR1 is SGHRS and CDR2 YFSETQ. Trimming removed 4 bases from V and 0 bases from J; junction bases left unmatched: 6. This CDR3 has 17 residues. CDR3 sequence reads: CASSPGTSGSSYNEQFF. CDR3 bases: TGCGCCAGCAGCCCCGGGACTAGCGGAAGCTCCTACAATGAGCAGTTCTTC.

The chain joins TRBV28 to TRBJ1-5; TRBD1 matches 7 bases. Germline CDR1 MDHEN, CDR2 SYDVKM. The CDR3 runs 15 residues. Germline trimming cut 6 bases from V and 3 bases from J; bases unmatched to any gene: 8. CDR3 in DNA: TGTGCCAGCAGCTTGGGACAGCAGGTCAATCAGCCCCAGCATTTT. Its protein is CASSLGQQVNQPQHF.

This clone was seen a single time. The CDR3 DNA reads TGCAGCACCTGGGACAACTCCTACGAGCAGTACTTC. Translated: CSTWDNSYEQYF. The gene calls are TRBV29-1 and TRBJ2-7; D possibly corresponds to TRBD1 (6 bases). The germline gives CDR1 SQVTM, CDR2 ANQGSEA. This CDR3 is 12 amino acids long. Between the trimmed V and J ends, which lost 8 bases and 0 bases, there was a span of 11 bases.

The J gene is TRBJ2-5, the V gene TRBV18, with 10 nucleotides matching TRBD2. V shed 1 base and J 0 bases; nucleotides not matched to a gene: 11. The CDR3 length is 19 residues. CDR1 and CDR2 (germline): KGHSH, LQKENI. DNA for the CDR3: TGTGCCAGCTCACCACTGCCCCTTGCTAGCGGGAGAAACCAAGAGACCCAGTACTTC. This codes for CASSPLPLASGRNQETQYF. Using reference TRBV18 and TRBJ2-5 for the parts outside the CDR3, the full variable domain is NAGVMQNPRHLVRRRGQEARLRCSPMKGHSHVYWYRQLPEEGLKFMVYLQKENIIDESGMPKERFSAEFPKEGPSILRIQQVVRGDSAAYFCASSPLPLASGRNQETQYFGPGTRLLVL.

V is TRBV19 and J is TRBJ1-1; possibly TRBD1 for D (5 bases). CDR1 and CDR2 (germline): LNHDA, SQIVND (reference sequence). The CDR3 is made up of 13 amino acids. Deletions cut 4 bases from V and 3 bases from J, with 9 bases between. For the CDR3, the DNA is TGTGCCAGTAGTACGTGGGGGGACACTGAAGCTTTCTTT. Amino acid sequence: CASSTWGDTEAFF.